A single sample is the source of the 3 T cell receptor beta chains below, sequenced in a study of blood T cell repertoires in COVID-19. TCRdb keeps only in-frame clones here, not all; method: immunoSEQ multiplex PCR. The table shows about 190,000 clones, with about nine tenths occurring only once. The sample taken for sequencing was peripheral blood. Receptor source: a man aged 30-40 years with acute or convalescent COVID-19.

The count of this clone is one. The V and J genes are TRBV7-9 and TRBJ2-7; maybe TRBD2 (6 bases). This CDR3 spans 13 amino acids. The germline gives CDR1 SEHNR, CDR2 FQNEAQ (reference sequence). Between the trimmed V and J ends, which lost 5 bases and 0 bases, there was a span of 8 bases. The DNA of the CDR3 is TGTGCCAGCAGCGGGGGGAGCTCCTACGAGCAGTACTTC. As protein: CASSGGSSYEQYF.

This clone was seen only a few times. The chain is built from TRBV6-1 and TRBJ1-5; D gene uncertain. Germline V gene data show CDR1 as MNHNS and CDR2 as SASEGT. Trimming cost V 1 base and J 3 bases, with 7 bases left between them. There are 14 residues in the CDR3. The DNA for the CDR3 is TGTGCCAGCAGTGAAGTTCAGAACAATCAGCCCCAGCATTTT. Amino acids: CASSEVQNNQPQHF.

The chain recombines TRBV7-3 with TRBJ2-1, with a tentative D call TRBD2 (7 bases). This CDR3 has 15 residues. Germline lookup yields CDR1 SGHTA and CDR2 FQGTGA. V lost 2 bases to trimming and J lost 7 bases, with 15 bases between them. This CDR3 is CASSLWGGLKNEQFF. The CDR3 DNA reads TGTGCCAGCAGCTTATGGGGGGGCTTAAAGAATGAGCAGTTCTTC. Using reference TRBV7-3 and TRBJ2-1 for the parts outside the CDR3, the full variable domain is GAGVSQTPSNKVTEKGKYVELRCDPISGHTALYWYRQSLGQGPEFLIYFQGTGAADDSGLPNDRFFAVRPEGSVSTLKIQRTERGDSAVYLCASSLWGGLKNEQFFGPGTRLTVL.